A selection of T cell receptor beta chains follows, all from one sample in a study of T cells in Graves' hyperthyroidism and ophthalmopathy. Using its own MiXCR run on the multiplex PCR reads, TCRdb lists one record per CDR3 protein. The table has 540,000 or so distinct CDR3 sequences, approximately 14% seen once. Sequencing was carried out using blood. Receptor source: a woman aged 25-40 years with Graves' hyperthyroidism. Each CDR3 is given with its conserved first and last residue. D genes are given only for firm matches. Size values are once, few and many counts, or a class for expanded clones, and some rows have none.

TGTGCCAGCCGGGAGACCGGGATCCCTAGAAACACCATATATTTT	CASRETGIPRNTIYF	NA	TRBJ1-3	NA	TRBV28
TGTGCCAGCAGTGTGGCGGGAGCAACAGATACGCAGTATTTT	CASSVAGATDTQYF	few	TRBJ2-3	TRBD2	TRBV6-1
TGTGCCAGCAGTAACCGGGGGGGGGATAGCAATCAGCCCCAGCATTTT	CASSNRGGDSNQPQHF	NA	TRBJ1-5	NA	TRBV6-5
TGCGCCAGCAGCAGAAACCGCCAGGGGGCTAGCGGGGCGGGTGAGCAGTTCTTC	CASSRNRQGASGAGEQFF	NA	TRBJ2-1	NA	TRBV5-1
TGTGCTAGTGGTCCACCGGACGGCTCAAATGAGCAGTTCTTC	CASGPPDGSNEQFF	many	TRBJ2-1	NA	TRBV12-5
TGTGCCATCAGGGCGAACACTGAAGCTTTCTTT	CAIRANTEAFF	few	TRBJ1-1	NA	TRBV10-3
TGTGCCAGCTCAAGGACTAGCGGAGACTACGAGCAGTACTTC	CASSRTSGDYEQYF	many	TRBJ2-7	TRBD2	TRBV18
TGTGCCAGCAGTCTTCTAGCGGCTAGCACAGATACGCAGTATTTT	CASSLLAASTDTQYF	many	TRBJ2-3	TRBD2	TRBV6-1
TGCGCCAGCAGCTCCTGGACCGAGGGGAAAGATACGCAGTATTTT	CASSSWTEGKDTQYF	many	TRBJ2-3	NA	TRBV5-1
TGTGCCACCAGTGCAGGGGATTCCTATGGCTACACCTTC	CATSAGDSYGYTF	many	TRBJ1-2	NA	TRBV24-1
TGTGCCAGCAGCGTACCAGCGGGAGATACGCAGTATTTT	CASSVPAGDTQYF	many	TRBJ2-3	NA	TRBV4-2
TGTGCCAGCAGCTACCGAGGACTAGCATCCCAAGAGACCCAGTACTTC	CASSYRGLASQETQYF	NA	TRBJ2-5	TRBD2	TRBV7-2